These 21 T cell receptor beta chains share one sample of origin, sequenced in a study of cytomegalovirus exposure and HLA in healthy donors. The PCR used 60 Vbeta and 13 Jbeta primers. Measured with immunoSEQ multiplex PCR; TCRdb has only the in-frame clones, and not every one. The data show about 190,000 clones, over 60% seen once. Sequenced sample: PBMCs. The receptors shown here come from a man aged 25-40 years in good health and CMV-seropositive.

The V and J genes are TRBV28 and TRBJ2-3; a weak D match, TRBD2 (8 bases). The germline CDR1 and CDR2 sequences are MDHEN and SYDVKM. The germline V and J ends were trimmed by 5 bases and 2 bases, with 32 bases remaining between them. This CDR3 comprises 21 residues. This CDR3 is CASSRFPRDRGLAPSTDTQYF. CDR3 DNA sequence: TGTGCCAGCAGTCGATTTCCCCGGGACAGAGGACTAGCTCCGTCCACAGATACGCAGTATTTT.

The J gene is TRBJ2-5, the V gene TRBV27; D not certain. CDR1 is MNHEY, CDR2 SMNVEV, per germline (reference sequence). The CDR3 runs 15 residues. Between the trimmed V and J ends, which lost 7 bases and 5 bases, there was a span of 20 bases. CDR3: CASTLSSATAETQYF. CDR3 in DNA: TGTGCCAGCACCCTATCTAGTGCCACGGCGGAGACCCAGTACTTC.

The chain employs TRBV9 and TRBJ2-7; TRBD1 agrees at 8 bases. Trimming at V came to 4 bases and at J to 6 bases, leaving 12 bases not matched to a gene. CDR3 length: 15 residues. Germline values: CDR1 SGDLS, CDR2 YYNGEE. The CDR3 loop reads CASSLTDRGVGEQYF. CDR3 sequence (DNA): TGTGCCAGCAGCTTAACTGACAGGGGTGTGGGCGAGCAGTACTTC.

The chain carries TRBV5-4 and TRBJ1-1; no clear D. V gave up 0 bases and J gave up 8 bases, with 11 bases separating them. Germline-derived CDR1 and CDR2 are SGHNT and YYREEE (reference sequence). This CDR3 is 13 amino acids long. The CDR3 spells CASSLAGPGEAFF. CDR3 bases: TGTGCCAGCAGCTTGGCAGGCCCGGGGGAAGCTTTCTTT.

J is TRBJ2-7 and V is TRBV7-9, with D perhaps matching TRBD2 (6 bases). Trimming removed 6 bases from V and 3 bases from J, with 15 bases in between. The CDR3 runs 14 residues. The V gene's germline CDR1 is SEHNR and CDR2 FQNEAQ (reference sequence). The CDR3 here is CASSGAGSGYEQYF. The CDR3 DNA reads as TGTGCCAGCAGTGGCGCGGGGTCAGGCTACGAGCAGTACTTC.

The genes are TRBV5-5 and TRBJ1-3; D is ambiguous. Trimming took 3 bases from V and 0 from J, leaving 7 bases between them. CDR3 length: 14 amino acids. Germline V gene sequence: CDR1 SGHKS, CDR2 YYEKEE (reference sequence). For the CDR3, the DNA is TGTGCCAGCAGCTCGGGTTCCTCTGGAAACACCATATATTTT. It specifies CASSSGSSGNTIYF. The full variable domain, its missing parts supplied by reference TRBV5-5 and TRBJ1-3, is DAGVTQSPTHLIKTRGQQVTLRCSPISGHKSVSWYQQVLGQGPQFIFQYYEKEERGRGNFPDRFSARQFPNYSSELNVNALLLGDSALYLCASSSGSSGNTIYFGEGSWLTVV.

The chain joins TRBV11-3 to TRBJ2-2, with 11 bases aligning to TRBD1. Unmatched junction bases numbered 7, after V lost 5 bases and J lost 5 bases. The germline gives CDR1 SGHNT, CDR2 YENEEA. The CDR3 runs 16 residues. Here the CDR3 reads CASSGGGTGGTGELFF. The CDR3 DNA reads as TGTGCCAGCAGCGGAGGGGGGACAGGGGGGACCGGGGAGCTGTTTTTT.

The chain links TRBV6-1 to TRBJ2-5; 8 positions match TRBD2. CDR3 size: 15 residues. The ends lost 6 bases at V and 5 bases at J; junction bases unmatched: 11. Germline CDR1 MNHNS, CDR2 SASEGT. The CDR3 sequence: CASSTRGGLGETQYF. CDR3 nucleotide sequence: TGTGCCAGCAGCACACGGGGGGGCCTAGGTGAGACCCAGTACTTC.

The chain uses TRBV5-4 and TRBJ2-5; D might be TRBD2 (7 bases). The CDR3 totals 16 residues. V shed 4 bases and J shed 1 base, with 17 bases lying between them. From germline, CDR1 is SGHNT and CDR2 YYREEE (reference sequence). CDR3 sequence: CASSPAGANVQETQYF. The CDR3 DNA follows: TGTGCCAGCAGCCCGGCGGGGGCTAACGTCCAAGAGACCCAGTACTTC.

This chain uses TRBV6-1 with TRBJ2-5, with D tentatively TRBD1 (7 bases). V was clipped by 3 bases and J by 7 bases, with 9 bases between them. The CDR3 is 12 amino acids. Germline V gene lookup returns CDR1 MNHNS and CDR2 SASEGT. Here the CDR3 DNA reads TGTGCCAGCAGTGACAGGGGGGCGACCCAGTACTTC. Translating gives CASSDRGATQYF.

The CDR3: CASSAGQEGFQPQHF. The CDR3 DNA sequence: TGTGCCAGCAGCGCTGGACAGGAGGGATTTCAGCCCCAGCATTTT. The rearrangement links TRBV11-2 to TRBJ1-5; 7 bases match TRBD1. The CDR3 extends over 15 amino acids. Trimming took 5 bases from V and 6 from J; bases not matched to a gene: 10. Germline V gene lookup returns CDR1 SGHAT and CDR2 FQNNGV.

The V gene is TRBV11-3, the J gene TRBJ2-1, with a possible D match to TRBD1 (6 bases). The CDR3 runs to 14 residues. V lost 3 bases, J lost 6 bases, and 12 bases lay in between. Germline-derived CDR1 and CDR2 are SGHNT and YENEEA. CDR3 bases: TGTGCCAGCAGCTTGGGGGCAGAGATCAATGAGCAGTTCTTC. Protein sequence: CASSLGAEINEQFF.

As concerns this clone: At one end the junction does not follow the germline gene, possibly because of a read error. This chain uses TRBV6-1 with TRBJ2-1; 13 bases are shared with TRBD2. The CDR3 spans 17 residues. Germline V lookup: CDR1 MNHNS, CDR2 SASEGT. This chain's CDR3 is CAISERTGTSGANEQFF. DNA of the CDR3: TGTGCCATCAGTGAGCGAACCGGGACTAGCGGGGCTAATGAGCAGTTCTTC.

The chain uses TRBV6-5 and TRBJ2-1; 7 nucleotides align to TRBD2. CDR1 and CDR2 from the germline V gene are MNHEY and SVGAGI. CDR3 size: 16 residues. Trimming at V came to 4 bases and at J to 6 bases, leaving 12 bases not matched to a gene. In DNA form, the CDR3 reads TGTGCCAGCAGTTCTGCTGGGGCGGGAGTCGGCAATGAGCAGTTCTTC. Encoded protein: CASSSAGAGVGNEQFF.

The CDR3 nucleotides are TGTGCCAGCAGCCTAGGACAGGCTTGGAACGAGCAGTACTTC. This translates into CASSLGQAWNEQYF. The chain uses TRBV7-2 and TRBJ2-7, with TRBD1 identical over 7 bases. The germline gives CDR1 SGHTA, CDR2 FQGNSA. Trimming cost V 5 bases and J 5 bases; bases outside gene matches: 9. This CDR3 region has 14 residues.

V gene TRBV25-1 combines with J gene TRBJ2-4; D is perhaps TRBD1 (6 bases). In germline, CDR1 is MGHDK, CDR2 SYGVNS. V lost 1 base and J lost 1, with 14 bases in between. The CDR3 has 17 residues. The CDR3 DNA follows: TGTGCCAGCAGTGAATCGAGGGGGTTACTGGCCAAAAACATTCAGTACTTC. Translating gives CASSESRGLLAKNIQYF.

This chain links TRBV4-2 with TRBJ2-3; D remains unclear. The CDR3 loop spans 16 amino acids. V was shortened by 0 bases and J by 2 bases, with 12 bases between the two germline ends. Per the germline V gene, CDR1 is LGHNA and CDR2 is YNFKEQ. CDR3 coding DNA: TGTGCCAGCAGCCAAGACAGTGGCAGACTCACAGATACGCAGTATTTT. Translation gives CASSQDSGRLTDTQYF.

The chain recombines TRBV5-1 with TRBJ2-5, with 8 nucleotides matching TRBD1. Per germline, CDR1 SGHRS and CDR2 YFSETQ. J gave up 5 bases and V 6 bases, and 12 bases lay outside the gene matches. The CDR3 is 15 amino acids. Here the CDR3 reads CASTPTGGRGETQYF. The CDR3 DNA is TGCGCCAGCACCCCTACAGGGGGACGAGGGGAGACCCAGTACTTC. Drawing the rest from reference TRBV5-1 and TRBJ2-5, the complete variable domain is KAGVTQTPRYLIKTRGQQVTLSCSPISGHRSVSWYQQTPGQGLQFLFEYFSETQRNKGNFPGRFSGRQFSNSRSEMNVSTLELGDSALYLCASTPTGGRGETQYFGPGTRLLVL.

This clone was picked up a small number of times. CDR3 nucleotide sequence: TGTGCCAGCAGCTTAGGGAAGGGGACCCAGCATTTT. This gives the protein CASSLGKGTQHF. The rearrangement joins TRBV7-8 to TRBJ1-5; possible D gene TRBD1, 5 bases. V shed 1 base and J shed 11 bases, with 9 bases lying between them. CDR3 length: 12 amino acids. Germline V gene sequence: CDR1 SGHVS, CDR2 FQNEAQ.

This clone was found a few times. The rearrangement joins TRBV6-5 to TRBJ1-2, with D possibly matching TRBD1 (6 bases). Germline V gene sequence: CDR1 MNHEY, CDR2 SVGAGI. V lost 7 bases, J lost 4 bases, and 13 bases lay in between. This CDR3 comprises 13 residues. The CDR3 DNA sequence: TGTGCCAGCACCGCCGGGACACTCTATGGCTACACCTTC. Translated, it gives CASTAGTLYGYTF.

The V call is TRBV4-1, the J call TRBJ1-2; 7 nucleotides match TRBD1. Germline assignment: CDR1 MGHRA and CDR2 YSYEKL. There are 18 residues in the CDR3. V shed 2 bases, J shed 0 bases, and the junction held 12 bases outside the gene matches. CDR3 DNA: TGCGCCAGCAGCCAACCCGGACAGGACCGAAAAGCTAACTATGGCTACACCTTC. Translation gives CASSQPGQDRKANYGYTF.